Presented here are 21 T cell receptor beta chains from one specimen sequenced in a study of shared clonotypes between healthy human individuals. The table came from immunoSEQ multiplex PCR; TCRdb's copy has only in-frame clones and leaves some out. The sample lists 300,000 to 400,000 clones, 87% occurring once. The source material was memory CD8+ T cells sorted from blood. Specified subset: CD45RO+ cells pooled with CCR7-negative TemRA cells. These receptors were taken from a man aged 18-30 years in good health.

The chain recombines TRBV10-2 with TRBJ1-2, with D unresolved. This CDR3 is built from 13 residues. Trimming pared 4 bases from V and 2 bases from J, leaving 8 bases between. Germline CDR1 and CDR2: WSHSY and SAAADI. The CDR3 region is CASSGADNYGYTF. The DNA of the CDR3 is TGCGCCAGCAGTGGGGCAGACAACTATGGCTACACCTTC.

V gene TRBV5-4 combines with J gene TRBJ2-6, with D possibly matching TRBD1 (6 bases). CDR3 size: 17 residues. Germline V gives CDR1 SGHNT, CDR2 YYREEE (reference sequence). V was clipped by 1 base and J by 3 bases, with 14 bases between them. The CDR3 bases are TGTGCCAGCAGCTTGCAGGGGATTAACTATGGGGCCAACGTCCTGACTTTC. This codes for CASSLQGINYGANVLTF.

This rearrangement joins TRBV5-6 to TRBJ2-5; 11 nucleotides match TRBD2. The CDR3 spans 15 residues. CDR1 and CDR2 (germline): SGHDT, YYEEEE. V lost 1 base and J lost 5; bases outside the gene matches: 4. The CDR3 is CASSLFSGGAETQYF. The CDR3 nucleotides are TGTGCCAGCAGCTTGTTTAGCGGGGGGGCGGAGACCCAGTACTTC.

CDR3 in DNA: TGCAGCGTTTTTGGGGGAGTGACGGGCGGACAGGGGGCGAATGAGCAGTTCTTC. It specifies CSVFGGVTGGQGANEQFF. The rearrangement joins TRBV29-1 to TRBJ2-1; TRBD1 aligns across 11 bases. V was clipped by 5 bases and J by 7 bases; unmatched bases: 19. This CDR3 is 18 amino acids long. CDR1 and CDR2 (germline): SQVTM, ANQGSEA.

V gene TRBV2 combines with J gene TRBJ1-3; 7 bases fit TRBD1. Per the germline V gene, CDR1 is SNHLY and CDR2 is FYNNEI. The CDR3 contains 16 residues. Losses at the gene ends were 6 bases for V and 0 bases for J; bases not matched to a gene: 8. DNA of the CDR3: TGTGCCAGCAGGACCGGGACAGCTATCTCTGGAAACACCATATATTTT. Translation: CASRTGTAISGNTIYF.

A note on this clone: This sample also contains other DNA sequences that code for the same CDR3. The gene calls are TRBV27 and TRBJ2-7, with D perhaps assigned TRBD1 or TRBD2 (6 bases each). Germline CDR1 and CDR2: MNHEY and SMNVEV (reference sequence). V was shortened by 6 bases and J by 4 bases, with 16 bases between the two germline ends. The CDR3 contains 14 residues. In nucleotides, the CDR3 is TGTGCCAGCAGCCTCGAAGGGGGGTCGTACGAGCAGTACTTC. Its protein product is CASSLEGGSYEQYF.

V and J are TRBV25-1 and TRBJ2-1, with D possibly being TRBD2 (7 bases). The CDR3 is 16 residues long. Germline V gene lookup returns CDR1 MGHDK and CDR2 SYGVNS. V was trimmed by 3 bases and J by 3 bases, leaving 15 bases between them. CDR3 amino acids: CASSEGGALFYNEQFF. The CDR3 region has the DNA TGTGCCAGCAGTGAGGGGGGGGCCCTATTCTACAATGAGCAGTTCTTC.

This clone was observed many times. This sequence joins TRBV4-3 and TRBJ2-7; unclear D gene. Germline-derived CDR1 and CDR2 are LGHNA and YSLEER. The CDR3 has 14 residues. The V gene lost 1 base and the J gene lost 3 bases, with 10 bases spanning the gap. For the CDR3, the DNA is TGCGCCAGCAGCCAAGCACTAAATGACTACGAGCAGTACTTC. Protein: CASSQALNDYEQYF.

The chain is built from TRBV7-9 and TRBJ2-7; the D is unclear. The V end lost 1 base, the J end lost 3 bases, and 16 bases lay between the germline ends. The germline V gene encodes CDR1 SEHNR and CDR2 FQNEAQ (reference sequence). The CDR3 is made up of 16 amino acids. CDR3 nucleotides: TGTGCCAGCAGCTTAGTTTGGCGGCGGAACTTCTACGAGCAGTACTTC. This translates into CASSLVWRRNFYEQYF.

This chain links TRBV29-1 with TRBJ2-7; the D gene is possibly TRBD1 (5 bases). The V gene's germline CDR1 is SQVTM and CDR2 ANQGSEA. Between the trimmed V and J ends, which lost 6 bases and 2 bases, there was a span of 14 bases. The CDR3 is 13 amino acids. CDR3 protein: CSVSSQGTYEQYF. DNA for the CDR3: TGCAGCGTCAGCAGCCAGGGCACCTACGAGCAGTACTTC.

This clone appeared a few times. V and J are TRBV10-3 and TRBJ2-2; 7 nucleotides line up with TRBD1. The CDR3 has 17 residues. CDR1 is ENHRY, CDR2 SYGVKD, per germline. Germline trimming cut 5 bases from V and 4 bases from J; bases unmatched to any gene: 13. The CDR3: CAISTPWDKGATGELFF. CDR3 bases: TGTGCCATCAGTACCCCCTGGGACAAGGGGGCCACCGGGGAGCTGTTTTTT.

The rearrangement links TRBV28 to TRBJ2-7; 15 bases align to TRBD2. The junction had 9 bases not matched to a gene; V was cut back by 6 bases and J by 0 bases. CDR3 length: 18 amino acids. Germline loops: CDR1 MDHEN, CDR2 SYDVKM. CDR3 nucleotides: TGTGCCAGCAGATATTGGGGACTAGCGGGGGGCCGCTCCTACGAGCAGTACTTC. It specifies CASRYWGLAGGRSYEQYF. Based on the CDR3 plus reference TRBV28 and TRBJ2-7, the full variable domain is DVKVTQSSRYLVKRTGEKVFLECVQDMDHENMFWYRQDPGLGLRLIYFSYDVKMKEKGDIPEGYSVSREKKERFSLILESASTNQTSMYLCASRYWGLAGGRSYEQYFGPGTRLTVT.

The CDR3 is CASSSDRGLREQYF. The CDR3 bases are TGTGCCAGCAGCTCCGACAGGGGGCTACGCGAGCAGTACTTC. The chain carries TRBV9 and TRBJ2-7, with 10 positions matching TRBD1. CDR1 is SGDLS, CDR2 YYNGEE, per germline. V dropped 4 bases and J dropped 6; count of bases not matched to a gene: 7. This CDR3 has 14 residues.

The V and J genes are TRBV11-3 and TRBJ2-1; 11 bases are a match to TRBD2. The J segment lost 8 bases and the V segment lost 5 bases, leaving 8 bases of the junction unmatched. Per the germline V gene, CDR1 is SGHNT and CDR2 is YENEEA. CDR3 length: 15 residues. The CDR3 DNA sequence: TGTGCCAGCAGCCAAGGAACTAGCGGGGGCGATGAGCAGTTCTTC. It codes for CASSQGTSGGDEQFF.

The chain uses TRBV27 and TRBJ2-7; no clear D. Germline V gives CDR1 MNHEY, CDR2 SMNVEV (reference sequence). V lost 6 bases and J 3 bases, leaving 15 bases between the germline ends. This CDR3 spans 14 amino acids. The CDR3 region is CASSATASGYEQYF. CDR3 DNA sequence: TGTGCCAGCAGCGCAACCGCCAGTGGCTACGAGCAGTACTTC.

This clone was seen only once. This chain joins TRBV2 and TRBJ2-7, with D unclear. CDR1 is SNHLY, CDR2 FYNNEI, per germline. Trimming left V 7 bases short and J 4 bases short, with 23 bases between. The CDR3 sequence is 16 residues long. CDR3 in amino acids: CASTTTPENIFYEQYF. For the CDR3, the DNA is TGTGCCAGCACCACCACACCGGAAAACATCTTTTACGAGCAGTACTTC.

The genes are TRBV9 and TRBJ1-1; D is possibly TRBD1 (6 bases). The germline V gene encodes CDR1 SGDLS and CDR2 YYNGEE. Trimming took 1 base from V and 1 from J, leaving 20 bases between them. The CDR3 consists of 18 residues. The CDR3 bases are TGTGCCAGCAGCGTATATCCCCCTATACACAGGGAGAACACTGAAGCTTTCTTT. Its protein product is CASSVYPPIHRENTEAFF.

The gene calls are TRBV4-3 and TRBJ2-1; D gene ambiguous. This CDR3 comprises 16 residues. V lost 3 bases to trimming and J lost 3 bases, with 15 bases between them. From germline, CDR1 is LGHNA and CDR2 YSLEER. As DNA, the CDR3 is TGCGCCAGCAGCCAGCTGTTCGAGAATTTCTACAATGAGCAGTTCTTC. This codes for CASSQLFENFYNEQFF.

V and J are TRBV28 and TRBJ1-2; TRBD1 might be the D (6 bases). CDR1 is MDHEN and CDR2 is SYDVKM in the germline V gene. This CDR3 is 14 amino acids long. Between the trimmed V and J ends, which lost 3 bases and 7 bases, there was a span of 15 bases. The CDR3 is CASSFMTGSRGYTF. CDR3 nucleotide sequence: TGTGCCAGCAGTTTTATGACAGGCTCCCGTGGCTACACCTTC.

The chain carries TRBV5-6 and TRBJ2-2; D possibly uses TRBD1 or TRBD2 (5 bases each). Germline CDR1 and CDR2: SGHDT and YYEEEE. V lost 0 bases and J lost 6, with 15 bases in between. The CDR3 runs to 16 residues. CDR3 loop: CASSLENEGSAGELFF. The DNA of the CDR3 is TGTGCCAGCAGCTTGGAAAATGAGGGGAGCGCCGGGGAGCTGTTTTTT.

The chain couples TRBV11-2 to TRBJ1-1; D gene ambiguous. Trimming stripped 1 base from V and 2 bases from J, with 17 bases between. The length of the CDR3 is 17 residues. Germline V gene lookup returns CDR1 SGHAT and CDR2 FQNNGV. CDR3 protein: CASSLVEVTASNTEAFF. The CDR3 DNA reads as TGTGCCAGCAGCTTAGTTGAAGTAACAGCTAGTAACACTGAAGCTTTCTTT.